The next 27 T cell receptor beta chains were all read from a single sample in a study of PD-1 blockade in classical Hodgkin lymphoma. Each patient experienced a relapse that followed autologous stem cell transplantation, and brentuximab vedotin exposure varied. Profiled with immunoSEQ multiplex PCR; TCRdb holds only in-frame clones, not every one. The sample has 20,000 to 25,000 clones, over 70% seen once. The sequencing here drew on peripheral blood mononuclear cells (PBMCs), taken before the second cycle of nivolumab. These receptors were taken from a human donor with classical Hodgkin lymphoma.

This clone is a singleton in its sample. The V and J genes are TRBV6-1 and TRBJ2-2; D gene ambiguous. This CDR3 is built from 12 residues. Germline V gives CDR1 MNHNS, CDR2 SASEGT. V dropped 7 bases and J dropped 3 bases, with 6 bases sitting between them. In nucleotides, the CDR3 is TGTGCCAGCATGCACTACACCGGGGAGCTGTTTTTT. This encodes CASMHYTGELFF.

The chain couples TRBV10-3 to TRBJ1-3; no clear D gene. V shed 6 bases and J shed 2 bases, with 5 bases lying between them. This CDR3 spans 12 amino acids. The germline V gene has CDR1 ENHRY and CDR2 SYGVKD. The DNA of the CDR3 is TGTGCCATCAGCCCGACTGGAAACACCATATATTTT. Translation: CAISPTGNTIYF.

This rearrangement joins TRBV19 to TRBJ1-1; D is unclear. This CDR3 spans 13 amino acids. V lost 4 bases and J lost 0, with 6 bases in between. Germline V gives CDR1 LNHDA, CDR2 SQIVND (reference sequence). CDR3 sequence reads: CASSSAVNTEAFF. The CDR3 bases are TGTGCCAGTAGTAGCGCAGTGAACACTGAAGCTTTCTTT.

A word on this clone: Other DNA sequences in this specimen translate into the identical CDR3. The V gene is TRBV5-6, the J gene TRBJ1-4; D is uncertain. V shed 0 bases and J shed 2 bases, with 8 bases lying between them. The CDR3 is 15 amino acids. CDR1 and CDR2 (germline): SGHDT, YYEEEE. CDR3 sequence (DNA): TGTGCCAGCAGCTTGGGTGTTGGGACTAATGAAAAACTGTTTTTT. Amino acid sequence: CASSLGVGTNEKLFF.

The genes are TRBV19 and TRBJ2-1; 7 bases are a match to TRBD2. CDR1 is LNHDA and CDR2 is SQIVND in the germline V gene (reference sequence). The CDR3 totals 14 residues. V lost 8 bases and J lost 8; bases outside the gene matches: 12. CDR3 in amino acids: CASQSGTVVDEQFF. CDR3 DNA: TGTGCCAGTCAGAGCGGGACCGTGGTCGATGAGCAGTTCTTC.

The V call is TRBV18, the J call TRBJ2-1, with D hard to call. CDR1 is KGHSH, CDR2 LQKENI, per germline. CDR3 length: 15 residues. Trimming cost V 2 bases and J 4 bases, with 12 bases left between them. CDR3 loop: CASSPSQDPYNEQFF. The CDR3 DNA reads as TGTGCCAGCTCACCATCCCAGGACCCGTACAATGAGCAGTTCTTC.

This chain connects TRBV6-6 to TRBJ1-4; TRBD1 aligns across 7 bases. This CDR3 spans 15 amino acids. Germline V gene lookup returns CDR1 MNHNY and CDR2 SVGAGI (reference sequence). The V gene end was trimmed by 0 bases and the J gene end by 7 bases; junction bases not matched to a gene: 5. The CDR3, as DNA: TGTGCCAGCAGTTACTCTCAGGGGGATGTTGAAAAACTGTTTTTT. Translating it yields CASSYSQGDVEKLFF.

The genes are TRBV18 and TRBJ2-3, with a tentative D call TRBD2 (6 bases). Germline-derived CDR1 and CDR2 are KGHSH and LQKENI. This CDR3 comprises 16 residues. V lost 3 bases to trimming and J lost 2 bases, with 15 bases between them. In DNA form, the CDR3 reads TGTGCCAGCTCACCTTCGGCGGGGACCCACACAGATACGCAGTATTTT. Residues: CASSPSAGTHTDTQYF.

A single count supports this clone. The V call is TRBV19, the J call TRBJ2-1, with a possible D match to TRBD1 (6 bases). Germline V gene data show CDR1 as LNHDA and CDR2 as SQIVND (reference sequence). The V end lost 5 bases, the J end lost 4 bases, and 15 bases lay between the germline ends. This CDR3 has 15 residues. CDR3 in amino acids: CASSSRRTEYNEQFF. The CDR3 DNA sequence: TGTGCCAGTAGTTCGCGCCGGACAGAATACAATGAGCAGTTCTTC.

In its sample, this clone was seen once. In the same sample, other DNA sequences code for this CDR3. This chain connects TRBV28 to TRBJ1-5, with a possible D match to TRBD1 (5 bases). The CDR3 is 15 amino acids. Germline CDR1 is MDHEN and CDR2 is SYDVKM. V gave up 4 bases and J gave up 6 bases, with 16 bases separating them. The CDR3 coding sequence is TGTGCCAGCAGTTCCCCGGGGCAGGGAGGTCAGCCCCAGCATTTT. Translation: CASSSPGQGGQPQHF.

This chain uses TRBV6-1 with TRBJ2-2, with D unresolved. The CDR3 runs to 12 residues. The V end lost 6 bases, the J end lost 8 bases, and 10 bases lay between the germline ends. Germline-derived CDR1 and CDR2 are MNHNS and SASEGT. DNA of the CDR3: TGTGCCAGCAGAGATCTAGTGGGGGAGCTGTTTTTT. Translated: CASRDLVGELFF.

This clone was seen a handful of times. V usage is TRBV4-1 and J usage is TRBJ2-5, with 9 bases identical to TRBD2. This CDR3 spans 17 amino acids. Trimming at V came to 1 base and at J to 3 bases, leaving 9 bases not matched to a gene. Germline CDR1 MGHRA, CDR2 YSYEKL. This CDR3 is CASSQVPGLAREETQYF. The CDR3 DNA reads as TGCGCCAGCAGCCAAGTCCCGGGACTAGCCCGGGAAGAGACCCAGTACTTC.

The chain carries TRBV30 and TRBJ2-5; D perhaps matches TRBD1 (6 bases). Trimming cost V 5 bases and J 5 bases, with 9 bases left between them. CDR1 GTSNPN and CDR2 SVGIG come from the germline V gene (reference sequence). The CDR3 runs to 11 residues. The CDR3 DNA reads TGTGCCTGGGAGACAGGCGAGACCCAGTACTTC. This gives the protein CAWETGETQYF.

This clone appeared a few times. This chain joins TRBV4-1 and TRBJ2-2, with 10 bases lining up with TRBD2. This CDR3 has 16 residues. The V gene end was trimmed by 2 bases and the J gene end by 7 bases; junction bases not matched to a gene: 7. Germline V gene data show CDR1 as MGHRA and CDR2 as YSYEKL. For the CDR3, the DNA is TGCGCCAGCAGCCAACCGGGACTAGCGATTGTCGGGGAGCTGTTTTTT. Encoded protein: CASSQPGLAIVGELFF.

This clone was seen only once. J is TRBJ2-5 and V is TRBV5-4; TRBD1 matches at 8 bases. CDR1 and CDR2 from the germline V gene are SGHNT and YYREEE (reference sequence). This CDR3 comprises 16 residues. With 2 bases clipped from V and 0 bases from J, the junction kept 6 bases outside the gene matches. The CDR3 spells CASSFGQGLYQETQYF. The CDR3 DNA reads TGTGCCAGCAGCTTCGGACAGGGCCTGTACCAAGAGACCCAGTACTTC.

V gene TRBV6-1 combines with J gene TRBJ2-7; 7 bases are a match to TRBD2. Germline V lookup: CDR1 MNHNS, CDR2 SASEGT. This CDR3 has 12 residues. V was pared by 4 bases and J by 6 bases, with 3 bases of the junction left unmatched. The CDR3: CASSGIAGEQYF. The CDR3 region has the DNA TGTGCCAGCAGTGGTATAGCGGGCGAGCAGTACTTC.

This clone was counted once. The rearrangement joins TRBV27 to TRBJ2-4, with D tentatively TRBD1 (5 bases). The CDR3 is 13 residues long. V was clipped by 2 bases and J by 8 bases, with 10 bases between them. Germline V gene data show CDR1 as MNHEY and CDR2 as SMNVEV (reference sequence). The CDR3 loop is CASSLQGRDIQYF. The CDR3 nucleotides read TGTGCCAGCAGTTTACAGGGTCGGGACATTCAGTACTTC.

The rearrangement joins TRBV10-3 to TRBJ2-7; D is ambiguous. The CDR3 contains 13 residues. V lost 7 bases and J 6 bases, leaving 16 bases between the germline ends. Germline V lookup: CDR1 ENHRY, CDR2 SYGVKD. Here the CDR3 DNA reads TGTGCCATCAATCCCCATTTAGGCTCCGAGCAGTACTTC. This translates into CAINPHLGSEQYF.

The V and J genes are TRBV10-3 and TRBJ2-7, with 8 nucleotides matching TRBD1. Germline V CDR1 and CDR2: ENHRY, SYGVKD. Unmatched junction bases numbered 18, after V lost 7 bases and J lost 7 bases. The CDR3 spans 16 residues. Written as DNA, the CDR3 is TGTGCCATCACCAGTACCGGGACAGGAGGCCTTGTGGAGCAGTACTTC. Translated, it gives CAITSTGTGGLVEQYF.

This clone has a handful of counts. The chain links TRBV28 to TRBJ2-1, with TRBD2 matching 13 bases. CDR1 is MDHEN and CDR2 is SYDVKM in the germline V gene. The CDR3 is 15 amino acids. V trimming: 8 bases; J trimming: 0 bases; junction bases outside the gene matches: 1. For the CDR3, the DNA is TGTGCCAGCGGGACTAGCGGGACCTCCTACAATGAGCAGTTCTTC. Protein product: CASGTSGTSYNEQFF. The full variable domain, completed using reference TRBV28 and TRBJ2-1, is DVKVTQSSRYLVKRTGEKVFLECVQDMDHENMFWYRQDPGLGLRLIYFSYDVKMKEKGDIPEGYSVSREKKERFSLILESASTNQTSMYLCASGTSGTSYNEQFFGPGTRLTVL.

The chain has TRBV19 and TRBJ2-3; TRBD1 aligns across 10 bases. This CDR3 is built from 16 residues. Germline CDR1 LNHDA, CDR2 SQIVND (reference sequence). The junction had 7 bases not matched to a gene; V was cut back by 2 bases and J by 5 bases. The CDR3 loop is CASSIRSGTGEDTQYF. The CDR3 DNA reads as TGTGCCAGTAGTATAAGGTCCGGGACAGGGGAAGATACGCAGTATTTT.

This chain connects TRBV18 to TRBJ2-7; a possible D gene is TRBD1 (7 bases). Germline CDR1 reads KGHSH; CDR2 reads LQKENI. Trimming stripped 3 bases from V and 4 bases from J, with 13 bases between. The length of the CDR3 is 14 residues. The CDR3 loop is CASSPAGQTYEQYF. CDR3 nucleotides: TGTGCCAGCTCACCGGCGGGACAGACTTACGAGCAGTACTTC.

Note on this clone: Germline is not matched at one junction end, which may reflect a read error. The rearrangement uses TRBV7-3 and TRBJ2-6; tentatively, D is TRBD1 (6 bases). Germline V gene lookup returns CDR1 SGHTA and CDR2 FQGTGA. The CDR3 extends over 16 amino acids. The CDR3 DNA reads TGTGCCAGCGGCTTAGGGGGAAGCTCTGGGGCCAACGTCCTGACTTTC. It codes for CASGLGGSSGANVLTF.

This clone was detected once. The V and J genes are TRBV7-3 and TRBJ2-5, with TRBD2 identical over 12 bases. Germline loops: CDR1 SGHTA, CDR2 FQGTGA. With 4 bases clipped from V and 4 bases from J, the junction kept 1 base outside the gene matches. CDR3 length equals 14 residues. This CDR3 reads CASSSGLAGETQYF. The CDR3 bases are TGTGCCAGCAGCTCGGGACTAGCGGGAGAGACCCAGTACTTC.

This clone has more than one count but fewer than ten. The V gene is TRBV7-9, the J gene TRBJ2-1; D gene unclear. Trimming took off 0 bases at V and 3 bases at J, with 6 bases between the two ends. CDR1 and CDR2 from the germline V gene are SEHNR and FQNEAQ (reference sequence). The CDR3 contains 14 residues. The CDR3 loop reads CASSLARHYNEQFF. CDR3 bases: TGTGCCAGCAGCTTAGCGCGGCACTACAATGAGCAGTTCTTC.

The DNA of the CDR3 is TGTGCCAGTACCCCAGTTCGTGGGCAGCCCCAGCATTTT. The encoded protein is CASTPVRGQPQHF. V gene TRBV19 combines with J gene TRBJ1-5; D call uncertain. Per germline, CDR1 LNHDA and CDR2 SQIVND (reference sequence). Trimming cost V 7 bases and J 7 bases, with 14 bases left between them. There are 13 residues in the CDR3. Filled out from reference TRBV19 and TRBJ1-5, the complete variable domain reads DGGITQSPKYLFRKEGQNVTLSCEQNLNHDAMYWYRQDPGQGLRLIYYSQIVNDFQKGDIAEGYSVSREKKESFPLTVTSAQKNPTAFYLCASTPVRGQPQHFGDGTRLSIL.

The J gene is TRBJ2-2, the V gene TRBV11-2; D remains unclear. From germline, CDR1 is SGHAT and CDR2 FQNNGV. The CDR3 has 13 residues. V was shortened by 2 bases and J by 6 bases, with 7 bases between the two germline ends. The DNA of the CDR3 is TGTGCCAGCAGCTTAATGGCGGCCGGGGAGCTGTTTTTT. Amino acids: CASSLMAAGELFF.